These 6 T cell receptor beta chains came from one sample sequenced in a study of T cells in Graves' hyperthyroidism and ophthalmopathy. Amplification of TCR beta CDR3 regions used RNA as the template. A first-round RT-PCR of the TCR CDR3 used the HTBI primer set. TCRdb recomputed calls from the multiplex PCR reads with MiXCR, one row per CDR3 protein. There are 650,000 to 800,000 distinct CDR3 sequences in the sample; 45% occur only once, and 6.5% to 9% lies in the top ten. The material sequenced was peripheral blood or thyroid tissue (not recorded which). The receptors originated from an adult man with Graves' disease, either hyperthyroidism or ophthalmopathy (not recorded which).

There are a few counts of this clonotype. The J gene is TRBJ2-7, the V gene TRBV4-1, with 13 bases matching TRBD2. Germline V gene data show CDR1 as MGHRA and CDR2 as YSYEKL. Trimming took 5 bases from V and 4 from J; bases not matched to a gene: 8. The CDR3 is 16 residues long. CDR3 region: CASSLTTSGRAYEQYF. CDR3 nucleotides: TGCGCCAGCAGCTTGACAACTAGCGGGAGGGCATACGAGCAGTACTTC.

V and J are TRBV5-1 and TRBJ2-3, with TRBD2 identical over 7 bases. In germline, CDR1 is SGHRS, CDR2 YFSETQ. This CDR3 is 15 amino acids long. Unmatched junction bases numbered 7, after V lost 0 bases and J lost 6 bases. The CDR3 DNA follows: TGCGCCAGCAGCTTGGTCCCTAGCGGTGGGGATACGCAGTATTTT. It translates to CASSLVPSGGDTQYF.

The DNA of the CDR3 is TGTGCCAGCAGTTCCCGGAGTAGGGTCCAAGAGACCCAGTACTTC. It yields the protein CASSSRSRVQETQYF. V usage is TRBV12-3 or TRBV12-4 and J usage is TRBJ2-5; D gene uncertain. This CDR3 comprises 15 residues. Trimming shortened V by 4 bases and J by 1 base, and 13 bases separated the two germline ends.

This clonotype appeared many times. This chain uses TRBV6-5 with TRBJ1-2, with D hard to call. Germline loops: CDR1 MNHEY, CDR2 SVGAGI. With 5 bases removed from V and 7 bases from J, the gap between germline ends came to 14 bases. The CDR3 has 13 residues. CDR3 residues: CASSGRSGGGYTF. The DNA of the CDR3 is TGTGCCAGCAGTGGACGGTCTGGTGGTGGCTACACCTTC.

The rearrangement links TRBV29-1 to TRBJ1-4, with 8 bases that match TRBD1. Germline CDR1 is SQVTM and CDR2 is ANQGSEA. V lost 5 bases, J lost 8 bases, and 1 base stayed unmatched. This CDR3 is 11 amino acids long. CDR3 amino acids: CSVRDREKLFF. CDR3 in DNA: TGCAGCGTTAGGGACAGGGAAAAACTGTTTTTT.

The sample holds one count of this clonotype. The gene calls are TRBV29-1 and TRBJ1-6; D is unresolved. The CDR3 has 14 amino acids. Trimming took off 4 bases at V and 0 bases at J, with 7 bases between the two ends. CDR1 SQVTM and CDR2 ANQGSEA come from the germline V gene. The chain's CDR3 is CSVAGSSYNSPLHF. Written as DNA, the CDR3 is TGCAGCGTTGCGGGCAGCTCCTATAATTCACCCCTCCACTTT.